This T cell receptor (beta chain) is from a study of T cell changes during pregnancy in multiple sclerosis. Repertoires were generated with immunoSEQ multiplex PCR, while TCRdb's copy carries only in-frame clones and drops some. The sample lists around 96,000 clones; about 93% were seen once. This TCR was recovered from a female donor with multiple sclerosis, enrolled in a pregnancy study. The starting material was peripheral blood, obtained in the first trimester of pregnancy.

Here the CDR3 DNA reads TGTGCCAGCAGCTTGGGGGGGACAGCAGGAAACACCATATATTTT. As protein: CASSLGGTAGNTIYF. The genes are TRBV5-6 and TRBJ1-3; 7 positions agree with TRBD1. The ends lost 0 bases at V and 4 bases at J; junction bases unmatched: 4. In germline, CDR1 is SGHDT, CDR2 YYEEEE. The CDR3 has 15 residues.